This entry lists 27 T cell receptor beta chains sequenced from one sample in a study of cytomegalovirus exposure and HLA in healthy donors (dated by TCRdb to about 2017). Libraries were constructed by the immunoSEQ multiplex PCR assay. For the multiplex PCR, a mixture combining 60 forward primers for TCR Vbeta segments and 13 reverse primers for TCR Jbeta segments was used. TCRdb stores this immuneACCESS table with in-frame sequences only. Part of the clones is absent; in the studies checked, under half of the shortfall reflects unresolved V genes, and no reason is known for the rest. The sample profile shows 100,000 to 150,000 clones; around 86% of them were found once. The ten largest clones represent approximately 2.2% of the sample. Sequenced material: PBMCs. The receptors derive from a woman in her thirties or forties in good health and CMV-seronegative.

The chain couples TRBV6-4 to TRBJ1-5; TRBD1 might be the D (5 bases). Looked up from germline, CDR1 is MRHNA and CDR2 is SNTAGT. This CDR3 spans 13 amino acids. V gave up 6 bases and J gave up 4 bases, with 10 bases separating them. CDR3 in amino acids: CASSPDRNQPQHF. The CDR3 DNA reads as TGTGCCAGCAGCCCAGACAGAAATCAGCCCCAGCATTTT.

The chain is built from TRBV6-1 and TRBJ1-1, with TRBD1 as a possible D gene (5 bases). The CDR3 runs 13 residues. Trimming took off 2 bases at V and 2 bases at J, with 6 bases between the two ends. The V gene's germline CDR1 is MNHNS and CDR2 SASEGT. The CDR3 is CASSEQGNTEAFF. Here the CDR3 DNA reads TGTGCCAGCAGTGAACAGGGTAACACTGAAGCTTTCTTT.

The chain carries TRBV20-1 and TRBJ2-7, with D tentatively TRBD1 (6 bases). This CDR3 spans 11 amino acids. Germline CDR1 reads DFQATT; CDR2 reads SNEGSKA (reference sequence). The V end lost 6 bases, the J end lost 7 bases, and 13 bases lay between the germline ends. In DNA form, the CDR3 reads TGCAGTGCCCCCATAGACAGGGAGCAGTACTTC. This codes for CSAPIDREQYF.

V is TRBV6-5 and J is TRBJ1-1; D unclear. Germline V lookup: CDR1 MNHEY, CDR2 SVGAGI. With 6 bases removed from V and 1 base from J, the gap between germline ends came to 12 bases. This CDR3 is 14 amino acids long. The CDR3, as DNA: TGTGCCAGCAGCTTCGACATGTGGAACACTGAAGCTTTCTTT. This translates into CASSFDMWNTEAFF.

This chain joins TRBV4-1 and TRBJ2-7; the D gene is possibly TRBD2 (6 bases). The CDR3 covers 15 residues. V was pared by 1 base and J by 3 bases, with 13 bases between. Germline V lookup: CDR1 MGHRA, CDR2 YSYEKL. CDR3 nucleotides: TGCGCCAGCAGCCAAGTACGGGACTCTTACTACGAGCAGTACTTC. This translates into CASSQVRDSYYEQYF.

Only one count was recorded for this clone. V gene TRBV9 combines with J gene TRBJ2-3; D is uncertain. The CDR3 runs 14 residues. The germline gives CDR1 SGDLS, CDR2 YYNGEE. Between the trimmed V and J ends, which lost 3 bases and 6 bases, there was a span of 14 bases. The CDR3 nucleotides read TGTGCCAGCAGCGCGGAGACCTCCCTGGATACGCAGTATTTT. It translates to CASSAETSLDTQYF.

The CDR3 DNA reads TGTGCCAGCAGTCCATTCCCGGGACAAGGGAGCTCCTACGAGCAGTACTTC. Encoded protein: CASSPFPGQGSSYEQYF. V and J are TRBV27 and TRBJ2-7, with D tentatively TRBD1 (6 bases). Germline CDR1 and CDR2: MNHEY and SMNVEV (reference sequence). Trimming took off 5 bases at V and 0 bases at J, with 20 bases between the two ends. CDR3 size: 17 residues.

The chain couples TRBV28 to TRBJ1-4; 9 bases match TRBD1. With 9 bases clipped from V and 1 base from J, the junction kept 9 bases outside the gene matches. The germline CDR1 and CDR2 sequences are MDHEN and SYDVKM. The CDR3 has 16 residues. CDR3 sequence (DNA): TGTGCCAGTCTTGAGGACAGGGGTCGAACTAATGAAAAACTGTTTTTT. Amino acid sequence: CASLEDRGRTNEKLFF.

This chain uses TRBV6-4 with TRBJ2-3; the match to TRBD1 covers 9 bases. J lost 1 base, V lost 6 bases, and 5 bases had no gene match. The germline CDR1 and CDR2 sequences are MRHNA and SNTAGT. The CDR3 contains 15 residues. CDR3 sequence reads: CASSQQGAGTDTQYF. CDR3 nucleotide sequence: TGTGCCAGCAGCCAACAGGGGGCTGGCACAGATACGCAGTATTTT.

The rearrangement uses TRBV27 and TRBJ2-7; 8 bases match TRBD1. V was pared by 4 bases and J by 7 bases, with 3 bases of the junction left unmatched. Germline CDR1 and CDR2: MNHEY and SMNVEV (reference sequence). The CDR3 runs 12 residues. The CDR3, as DNA: TGTGCCAGCAGTTCAGGGGGCAGGGAGCAGTACTTC. Translating gives CASSSGGREQYF.

This clone showed up just a few times. The chain has TRBV6-1 and TRBJ1-6, with TRBD1 identical over 9 bases. CDR3 length: 15 residues. Germline CDR1 is MNHNS and CDR2 is SASEGT. V lost 8 bases to trimming and J lost 8 bases; unmatched junction nucleotides: 10. The CDR3 reads CASQGRTGVYSPLHF. The CDR3 DNA sequence: TGTGCCAGCCAGGGTAGGACAGGGGTATATTCACCCCTCCACTTT.

V usage is TRBV30 and J usage is TRBJ1-1, with 7 bases identical to TRBD1. CDR1 and CDR2 from the germline V gene are GTSNPN and SVGIG (reference sequence). The CDR3 has 15 amino acids. Unmatched junction bases numbered 9, after V lost 3 bases and J lost 2 bases. The CDR3: CAWSREQGFNTEAFF. The CDR3 DNA is TGTGCCTGGAGCCGAGAACAGGGGTTTAACACTGAAGCTTTCTTT.

This clone was recorded a few times. The chain couples TRBV10-3 to TRBJ1-5; 8 bases line up with TRBD1. Losses at the gene ends were 3 bases for V and 4 bases for J; bases not matched to a gene: 14. The CDR3 sequence is 18 residues long. Looked up from germline, CDR1 is ENHRY and CDR2 is SYGVKD. CDR3 residues: CAISERLQGARENQPQHF. CDR3 DNA sequence: TGTGCCATCAGTGAAAGATTGCAGGGGGCTCGTGAAAATCAGCCCCAGCATTTT.

The chain joins TRBV5-1 to TRBJ2-2; D gene ambiguous. This CDR3 spans 13 amino acids. Per germline, CDR1 SGHRS and CDR2 YFSETQ. V was pared by 5 bases and J by 2 bases, with 7 bases between. CDR3 protein: CASSFPNTGELFF. The CDR3 nucleotides are TGCGCCAGCAGTTTCCCAAACACCGGGGAGCTGTTTTTT.

V and J are TRBV2 and TRBJ1-1; D not resolved. Per germline, CDR1 SNHLY and CDR2 FYNNEI. CDR3 length: 16 amino acids. V was cut by 1 base and J by 3 bases, with 15 bases left in between. CDR3 bases: TGTGCCAGCAGTGAAGTGGAGGAGCCGGGCCACACTGAAGCTTTCTTT. Translating it yields CASSEVEEPGHTEAFF. The whole variable domain, filled in from reference TRBV2 and TRBJ1-1, reads EPEVTQTPSHQVTQMGQEVILRCVPISNHLYFYWYRQILGQKVEFLVSFYNNEISEKSEIFDDQFSVERPDGSNFTLKIRSTKLEDSAMYFCASSEVEEPGHTEAFFGQGTRLTVV.

This rearrangement joins TRBV19 to TRBJ1-1; D not resolved. The V gene's germline CDR1 is LNHDA and CDR2 SQIVND (reference sequence). There are 13 residues in the CDR3. Trimming cost V 6 bases and J 5 bases, with 13 bases left between them. CDR3 sequence (DNA): TGTGCCAGTAGCAAGAAGGAGGGAACTGAAGCTTTCTTT. It is translated as CASSKKEGTEAFF.

This clone was counted only a few times. This chain joins TRBV5-6 and TRBJ1-1; the match to TRBD1 covers 11 bases. Germline V lookup: CDR1 SGHDT, CDR2 YYEEEE. The V segment lost 4 bases and the J segment 5 bases; nucleotides outside the gene matches: 10. This CDR3 region has 16 residues. The CDR3 region has the DNA TGTGCCAGCAGCCCGCGGACAGGGGGCAGGGGAACTGAAGCTTTCTTT. Protein product: CASSPRTGGRGTEAFF. Full variable domain (missing parts from reference TRBV5-6 and TRBJ1-1): DAGVTQSPTHLIKTRGQQVTLRCSPKSGHDTVSWYQQALGQGPQFIFQYYEEEERQRGNFPDRFSGHQFPNYSSELNVNALLLGDSALYLCASSPRTGGRGTEAFFGQGTRLTVV.

This clone has only one observation. J is TRBJ2-5 and V is TRBV30; D not certain. The germline gives CDR1 GTSNPN, CDR2 SVGIG (reference sequence). This CDR3 region has 12 residues. V was pared by 5 bases and J by 2 bases, with 9 bases between. The CDR3 loop is CAWARYQETQYF. Here the CDR3 DNA reads TGTGCCTGGGCTAGGTATCAAGAGACCCAGTACTTC.

This clone turned up a few times. The CDR3 DNA sequence: TGTGCCAGCAGTAGGACAGGGGGCACTGAAGCTTTCTTT. It specifies CASSRTGGTEAFF. V and J are TRBV5-4 and TRBJ1-1, with 10 nucleotides matching TRBD1. The germline CDR1 and CDR2 sequences are SGHNT and YYREEE (reference sequence). CDR3 length equals 13 residues. V shed 5 bases and J 4 bases; nucleotides not matched to a gene: 2.

V gene TRBV10-2 combines with J gene TRBJ1-5; D is uncertain. CDR1 is WSHSY, CDR2 SAAADI, per germline. Trimming stripped 8 bases from V and 5 bases from J, with 16 bases between. CDR3 size: 14 residues. CDR3 amino acids: CASSAVALDQPQHF. CDR3 nucleotide sequence: TGCGCCAGCTCCGCCGTGGCTCTCGATCAGCCCCAGCATTTT.

The chain uses TRBV13 and TRBJ2-4; the D gene is possibly TRBD1 (5 bases). V was clipped by 4 bases and J by 4 bases, with 20 bases between them. In germline, CDR1 is PRHDT, CDR2 FYEKMQ (reference sequence). The CDR3 is made up of 17 amino acids. In DNA, the CDR3 is TGTGCCAGCAGCTCCTCTGCAGGGATCCGGTCAAAAAACATTCAGTACTTC. Its protein product is CASSSSAGIRSKNIQYF.

The V and J genes are TRBV6-5 and TRBJ1-1; D perhaps matches TRBD1 (6 bases). Germline CDR1 reads MNHEY; CDR2 reads SVGAGI. Trimming left V 4 bases short and J 2 bases short, with 11 bases between. This CDR3 has 14 amino acids. The DNA of the CDR3 is TGTGCCAGCAGTTTATATGGGGGCAACACTGAAGCTTTCTTT. It translates to CASSLYGGNTEAFF.

This sequence joins TRBV6-6 and TRBJ1-6, with D perhaps matching TRBD1 (5 bases). This CDR3 comprises 14 residues. V lost 2 bases and J lost 9, with 11 bases in between. Germline-derived CDR1 and CDR2 are MNHNY and SVGAGI (reference sequence). The CDR3, as DNA: TGTGCCAGCAGTTACGCAGGGTTCGCTTCACCCCTCCACTTT. Translating it yields CASSYAGFASPLHF.

The chain recombines TRBV6-1 with TRBJ1-5, with a tentative D call TRBD1 (5 bases). The CDR3 is 15 amino acids. CDR1 is MNHNS and CDR2 is SASEGT in the germline V gene. Deletions cut 2 bases from V and 7 bases from J, with 15 bases between. CDR3 in amino acids: CASSEFGGVSQPQHF. CDR3 DNA sequence: TGTGCCAGCAGTGAATTCGGAGGGGTAAGCCAGCCCCAGCATTTT.

The rearrangement joins TRBV19 to TRBJ2-2, with 7 bases matching TRBD1. Germline V CDR1 and CDR2: LNHDA, SQIVND (reference sequence). V trimming: 9 bases; J trimming: 3 bases; junction bases outside the gene matches: 10. The CDR3 contains 15 residues. The CDR3 bases are TGTGCCAGCGTCCTCCGGGACAGCTACACCGGGGAGCTGTTTTTT. Translation: CASVLRDSYTGELFF.

The gene calls are TRBV5-1 and TRBJ2-3; 13 bases are a match to TRBD2. CDR3 length: 17 amino acids. V lost 2 bases and J lost 2; bases outside the gene matches: 5. Germline CDR1 reads SGHRS; CDR2 reads YFSETQ. CDR3 bases: TGCGCCAGCAGCTTCGGCGGGACTAGCGGGGTCACAGATACGCAGTATTTT. Translation gives CASSFGGTSGVTDTQYF.

This rearrangement joins TRBV30 to TRBJ1-3, with TRBD1 as a possible D gene (6 bases). The germline gives CDR1 GTSNPN, CDR2 SVGIG (reference sequence). V was shortened by 4 bases and J by 2 bases, with 9 bases between the two germline ends. This CDR3 has 13 amino acids. CDR3 sequence (DNA): TGTGCCTGGACTACAGGGACTGGAAACACCATATATTTT. This encodes CAWTTGTGNTIYF. The full variable domain, its missing parts supplied by reference TRBV30 and TRBJ1-3, is SQTIHQWPATLVQPVGSPLSLECTVEGTSNPNLYWYRQAAGRGLQLLFYSVGIGQISSEVPQNLSASRPQDRQFILSSKKLLLSDSGFYLCAWTTGTGNTIYFGEGSWLTVV.